Here is one TCR beta chain with its context. This clone was observed a few times. The antigen it recognizes is unknown. No base quality values were provided; no much bigger clone lies one nucleotide off. Genomic DNA was isolated from the sorted cells so that the TCRbeta CDR3 region could be sequenced. The immunoSEQ Assay was used to sequence the TCRbeta CDR3 regions. The clones in this table, taken by TCRdb from immuneACCESS, are in-frame only. Not every clone is retained; where verified, under half of the shortfall comes from an unresolved V gene, and the cause of the rest is unknown. Here the sample has tens of thousands of clones; approximately 91% occur a single time. 3.8% of the sample is held by the ten biggest clonotypes. This entry comes from a study of OX40 agonist ivuxolimab in advanced cancers. Study-level background: Ivuxolimab, which targeted the costimulatory receptor OX40 (CD134), was an agonistic, fully human IgG2 monoclonal antibody. The point of sequencing TCRbeta in the periphery was to test whether ivuxolimab changed TCR sequence diversity and drove clonal T-cell expansion. Partial responses occurred in three dose-escalation patients, of whom one had hepatocellular carcinoma and two had cutaneous melanoma. Of the roughly 51 dose-escalation patients, hepatocellular carcinoma was present in 19, melanoma in roughly 15, renal cell carcinoma in 9 and head and neck cancer in 9. Intravenous ivuxolimab was administered to patients every 2 weeks at six dose levels: 0.01, 0.1, 0.3, 1.5, 3 and 10 mg/kg. Patients were allowed to have had prior anti-PD-1, anti-PD-L1 or anti-CTLA-4 therapy, and around two fifths of the dose-escalation patients had been treated with checkpoint inhibitors. In the dose-escalation cohort, 82.7% of patients were male, and the mean age was approximately 60 years, with a range of about 23 to 90. The paper describes the monotherapy dose-escalation part (N ≈ 51 patients) of the phase I trial of ivuxolimab.

The paper's findings and limits, for the study overall: On average, CD8+ T cells showed more expanded clones than CD4+ T cells after ivuxolimab. At doses from 0.1 to 3.0 mg/kg, clonal expansion was seen in both CD4+ and CD8+ blood T cells between baseline and week 6. Which antigens the clonally expanded peripheral T cells were specific for was not determined. In the 0.1-3.0 mg/kg groups, partial responders had among the lowest normalized peripheral clonal expansion, particularly in CD8+ T cells. Low levels of normalized T-cell clonal expansion were also seen in some patients who did not respond.

Patients with a history of autoimmune disease or receiving systemic immunosuppression were excluded from the trial. Peripheral blood for TCR sequencing was collected from all dose cohorts at baseline, on cycle 4 day 1, and on cycle 7 day 1. Samples were obtained from an open-label, multicenter, first-in-human phase I dose-escalation trial of ivuxolimab. The trial enrolled adults with locally advanced or metastatic head and neck squamous cell, hepatocellular, melanoma or renal cell carcinoma. Before TCR sequencing, CD4+ and CD8+ T cells were separately sorted from peripheral blood. The junction carries 11 bases between V and J, which are trimmed by 4 bases and 3 bases respectively. The CDR3 numbers 13 residues from cysteine through phenylalanine. Here the CDR3 DNA is all that survives: 39 bases in frame from base 1. CDR1 is given as SGHRS and CDR2 as YFSETQ, both from the germline V gene.

The sequencing here drew on CD4+ or CD8+ T cells sorted from blood, taken in a trial of the OX40 agonist ivuxolimab. The TCR sequence derives from an adult with an advanced solid tumor such as melanoma, head and neck, liver or kidney cancer. The chain is assembled from TRBV5-1 and TRBJ2-7, and possibly TRBD1, on 6 matching bases. Here the CDR3 is given as CASSPLDSYEQYF. Here is the DNA: TGCGCCAGCAGCCCTCTGGACAGCTACGAGCAGTACTTC.